This TCR beta chain was captured in a study of blood T cell repertoires in COVID-19. Here immunoSEQ multiplex PCR was the method, and the copy in TCRdb shows in-frame clones only, minus some. The sample has 200,000 to 250,000 clones; more than 75% are singletons. The CDR3 contains 15 residues. Per the germline V gene, CDR1 is SGHTA and CDR2 is FQGNSA. V dropped 1 base and J dropped 3; count of bases not matched to a gene: 3. What was sequenced was PBMCs or T cells enriched from blood (not recorded which). The chain carries TRBV7-2 and TRBJ2-7; 10 positions match TRBD2. The receptor comes from a woman in her forties or fifties who had recovered from COVID-19. DNA for the CDR3: TGTGCCAGCAGCTTAGATCTAGCGGGAGACTACGAGCAGTACTTC. This gives the protein CASSLDLAGDYEQYF.